The 29 T cell receptor beta chains given below trace back to one sample, sequenced in a study of shared clonotypes between healthy human individuals. CD45RO-negative, CCR7-positively selected cells formed the naive CD8 fraction, excluding terminally differentiated effector memory CD45RA+ cells. The table came from immunoSEQ multiplex PCR; TCRdb's copy has only in-frame clones and leaves some out. The sample records roughly 2,000,000 clones, just under 95% being singletons. The sequenced material came from naive CD8+ T cells from PBMCs. These receptors all come from a man younger than 35 in good health. Some clones in this sample may be carry-over from other donors' samples.

The V gene is TRBV7-2, the J gene TRBJ2-7, with 10 bases fitting TRBD1. This CDR3 is built from 15 residues. Trimming cost V 4 bases and J 2 bases; bases outside gene matches: 5. Germline CDR1 SGHTA, CDR2 FQGNSA. The CDR3 sequence is CASSSWTGGAYEQYF. The DNA of the CDR3 is TGTGCCAGCAGCTCATGGACAGGGGGGGCCTACGAGCAGTACTTC.

The rearrangement links TRBV27 to TRBJ2-7, with D perhaps being TRBD1 or TRBD2 (6 bases each). The ends were cut back, 4 bases at V and 5 bases at J, with 15 bases in the middle. CDR1 and CDR2 (germline): MNHEY, SMNVEV (reference sequence). This CDR3 is 14 amino acids long. CDR3 in amino acids: CASSSQGLPNEQYF. The CDR3 DNA is TGTGCCAGCAGTTCACAGGGACTTCCTAACGAGCAGTACTTC.

The chain employs TRBV29-1 and TRBJ1-3, with D hard to call. The V and J ends lost 4 bases and 0 bases respectively, with 7 bases between them. Germline V gene data show CDR1 as SQVTM and CDR2 as ANQGSEA. This CDR3 spans 13 amino acids. CDR3 sequence: CSVGPISGNTIYF. The CDR3 DNA sequence: TGCAGCGTTGGGCCGATCTCTGGAAACACCATATATTTT.

The rearrangement joins TRBV5-4 to TRBJ2-3; 10 bases agree with TRBD2. Germline V lookup: CDR1 SGHNT, CDR2 YYREEE (reference sequence). Trimming removed 0 bases from V and 2 bases from J; junction bases left unmatched: 12. This CDR3 has 19 amino acids. The CDR3 coding sequence is TGTGCCAGCAGCTTGGAGGGGCTAGCGGGAGCTCGATACACAGATACGCAGTATTTT. It specifies CASSLEGLAGARYTDTQYF. The full variable domain, with the rest looked up from reference TRBV5-4 and TRBJ2-3, is ETGVTQSPTHLIKTRGQQVTLRCSSQSGHNTVSWYQQALGQGPQFIFQYYREEENGRGNFPPRFSGLQFPNYSSELNVNALELDDSALYLCASSLEGLAGARYTDTQYFGPGTRLTVL.

The genes are TRBV4-1 and TRBJ1-1; no clear D gene. This CDR3 contains 13 residues. The V end was cut by 6 bases, the J end by 4 bases, with 12 bases between. The germline V gene encodes CDR1 MGHRA and CDR2 YSYEKL. The CDR3 region is CASSPTGITEAFF. The CDR3 nucleotides are TGCGCCAGCAGTCCTACGGGTATCACTGAAGCTTTCTTT.

This chain links TRBV7-9 with TRBJ2-2; TRBD1 matches at 7 bases. CDR1 is SEHNR, CDR2 FQNEAQ, per germline (reference sequence). Losses at the gene ends were 5 bases for V and 3 bases for J; bases not matched to a gene: 6. This CDR3 is 15 amino acids long. CDR3 sequence (DNA): TGTGCCAGCAGCCCCTTAAGGGGGCACACCGGGGAGCTGTTTTTT. Amino acids: CASSPLRGHTGELFF.

Details on this clone: Other DNA sequences in the sample encode the same CDR3. The gene calls are TRBV28 and TRBJ2-7; D not resolved. The germline CDR1 and CDR2 sequences are MDHEN and SYDVKM. The CDR3 has 11 amino acids. Trimming removed 6 bases at V and 3 bases at J, with 6 bases between. The CDR3 here is CASRESYEQYF. CDR3 DNA: TGTGCCAGCAGGGAAAGCTACGAGCAGTACTTC.

V usage is TRBV27 and J usage is TRBJ2-4; D assignment may be TRBD1 or TRBD2 (5 bases each). The germline V gene has CDR1 MNHEY and CDR2 SMNVEV (reference sequence). The CDR3 loop spans 15 amino acids. Trimming shortened V by 5 bases and J by 3 bases, and 14 bases separated the two germline ends. The CDR3, as DNA: TGTGCCAGCAGTACCAGCGAGGGGTACAAAAACATTCAGTACTTC. Its protein product is CASSTSEGYKNIQYF.

The rearrangement uses TRBV11-1 and TRBJ2-7, with TRBD2 matching 10 bases. V shed 0 bases and J 1 base; nucleotides not matched to a gene: 9. The CDR3 totals 18 residues. Germline V gene data show CDR1 as SGHAT and CDR2 as FQDESV (reference sequence). In DNA, the CDR3 is TGTGCCAGCAGCTTAGCGGGTCTAGCGGGAGATCCGTCCTACGAGCAGTACTTC. It is translated as CASSLAGLAGDPSYEQYF.

V usage is TRBV9 and J usage is TRBJ2-2; no definite D call. The V gene lost 6 bases and the J gene lost 0 bases, with 6 bases spanning the gap. CDR3 length: 13 residues. Germline V gene lookup returns CDR1 SGDLS and CDR2 YYNGEE. CDR3 sequence (DNA): TGTGCCAGCACCCGTACGAACACCGGGGAGCTGTTTTTT. Residues: CASTRTNTGELFF. The variable domain in full, with the rest retrieved from reference TRBV9 and TRBJ2-2, is DSGVTQTPKHLITATGQRVTLRCSPRSGDLSVYWYQQSLDQGLQFLIQYYNGEERAKGNILERFSAQQFPDLHSELNLSSLELGDSALYFCASTRTNTGELFFGEGSRLTVL.

The genes are TRBV10-2 and TRBJ1-5, with D possibly TRBD1 on 5 matching bases. CDR1 is WSHSY, CDR2 SAAADI, per germline. V was trimmed by 4 bases and J by 7 bases, leaving 17 bases between them. The CDR3 contains 15 residues. The chain's CDR3 is CASSVRGPVGQPQHF. As DNA, the CDR3 is TGCGCCAGCAGTGTGAGGGGCCCCGTTGGGCAGCCCCAGCATTTT.

The chain carries TRBV5-4 and TRBJ2-2, with 7 positions matching TRBD2. CDR3 length: 15 residues. Germline V CDR1 and CDR2: SGHNT, YYREEE (reference sequence). The junction had 7 bases not matched to a gene; V was cut back by 4 bases and J by 4 bases. The CDR3 reads CASSLTSESTGELFF. The CDR3 DNA sequence: TGTGCCAGCAGCCTAACTAGCGAGAGCACCGGGGAGCTGTTTTTT. The whole variable domain, filled in from reference TRBV5-4 and TRBJ2-2, reads ETGVTQSPTHLIKTRGQQVTLRCSSQSGHNTVSWYQQALGQGPQFIFQYYREEENGRGNFPPRFSGLQFPNYSSELNVNALELDDSALYLCASSLTSESTGELFFGEGSRLTVL.

This chain connects TRBV28 to TRBJ2-1; 12 nucleotides match TRBD2. This CDR3 is 16 amino acids long. V dropped 1 base and J dropped 10; count of bases not matched to a gene: 8. From germline, CDR1 is MDHEN and CDR2 SYDVKM. CDR3 bases: TGTGCCAGCAGTTTATTCCAGACTAGCGGGAGTCACGAGCAGTTCTTC. Protein sequence: CASSLFQTSGSHEQFF.

The chain has TRBV28 and TRBJ1-2; D perhaps matches TRBD1 (5 bases). The V and J ends lost 8 bases and 8 bases respectively, with 24 bases between them. CDR1 and CDR2 from the germline V gene are MDHEN and SYDVKM. This CDR3 is 15 amino acids long. The CDR3 is CASGLLTTGRGGYTF. CDR3 bases: TGTGCCAGCGGATTGTTGACCACGGGGCGAGGCGGCTACACCTTC.

The chain carries TRBV25-1 and TRBJ2-5; the match to TRBD1 covers 8 bases. The J segment lost 2 bases and the V segment lost 6 bases, leaving 5 bases of the junction unmatched. The germline CDR1 and CDR2 sequences are MGHDK and SYGVNS. The CDR3 extends over 14 amino acids. For the CDR3, the DNA is TGTGCCAGCAGAGGACAGGGTTCACAAGAGACCCAGTACTTC. Translating it yields CASRGQGSQETQYF.

This chain connects TRBV7-6 to TRBJ1-3, with 12 bases fitting TRBD1. The CDR3 covers 18 residues. Per the germline V gene, CDR1 is SGHVS and CDR2 is FNYEAQ. With V trimmed by 5 bases and J by 8 bases, 16 bases remained unmatched. CDR3 amino acids: CASSPGTGGARRMDTIYF. CDR3 sequence (DNA): TGTGCCAGCAGCCCCGGGACAGGGGGCGCTCGGCGGATGGACACCATATATTTT.

This chain joins TRBV27 and TRBJ2-3; 10 bases line up with TRBD2. The CDR3 has 15 amino acids. The germline V gene encodes CDR1 MNHEY and CDR2 SMNVEV (reference sequence). Unmatched junction bases numbered 11, after V lost 7 bases and J lost 7 bases. The CDR3 protein is CASNPRGAGGNTQYF. In DNA form, the CDR3 reads TGTGCCAGCAACCCTCGGGGAGCGGGAGGGAATACGCAGTATTTT.

The rearrangement joins TRBV30 to TRBJ2-2; 9 bases fit TRBD2. This CDR3 is 16 amino acids long. Per germline, CDR1 GTSNPN and CDR2 SVGIG (reference sequence). The V segment lost 4 bases and the J segment 5 bases; nucleotides outside the gene matches: 11. CDR3 nucleotide sequence: TGTGCCTGGACCCCCCCCCTAGCGGGGCGAACCGGGGAGCTGTTTTTT. Its translation: CAWTPPLAGRTGELFF.

This chain connects TRBV6-5 to TRBJ2-7, with TRBD2 matching 8 bases. The junction had 7 bases not matched to a gene; V was cut back by 5 bases and J by 7 bases. Germline lookup yields CDR1 MNHEY and CDR2 SVGAGI. The CDR3 spans 13 residues. DNA for the CDR3: TGTGCCAGCAGTGAGCGGGGGCCCTGGGAGCAGTACTTC. Translation: CASSERGPWEQYF.

This chain links TRBV7-3 with TRBJ2-3; no reliable D call. Germline V gene data show CDR1 as SGHTA and CDR2 as FQGTGA. The CDR3 spans 13 residues. Trimming cost V 4 bases and J 4 bases, with 9 bases left between them. Here the CDR3 reads CASSSFLSDTQYF. The CDR3 bases are TGTGCCAGCAGCTCGTTCTTGTCAGATACGCAGTATTTT.

The chain combines TRBV2 with TRBJ1-2; D unresolved. The CDR3 runs to 11 residues. Trimming shortened V by 6 bases and J by 4 bases, and 6 bases separated the two germline ends. Germline CDR1 is SNHLY and CDR2 is FYNNEI. CDR3 loop: CASSLSYGYTF. CDR3 nucleotides: TGTGCCAGCAGCCTAAGCTATGGCTACACCTTC.

This rearrangement joins TRBV10-3 to TRBJ2-7; maybe TRBD1 (5 bases). CDR1 ENHRY and CDR2 SYGVKD come from the germline V gene. The V gene lost 3 bases and the J gene lost 3 bases, with 9 bases spanning the gap. This CDR3 is 13 amino acids long. The CDR3 loop reads CAISDVQDYEQYF. Written as DNA, the CDR3 is TGTGCCATCAGTGACGTACAGGACTACGAGCAGTACTTC.

The chain uses TRBV10-1 and TRBJ2-5; 9 bases align to TRBD1. The CDR3 length is 15 residues. V was clipped by 4 bases and J by 5 bases; unmatched bases: 8. Germline V gene lookup returns CDR1 WNHNN and CDR2 SYGVQD (reference sequence). CDR3 protein: CASSAIGTGIETQYF. CDR3 nucleotides: TGCGCCAGCAGTGCGATCGGGACAGGGATCGAGACCCAGTACTTC.

The chain is built from TRBV6-1 and TRBJ2-7; D tentatively fits TRBD1 or TRBD2 (5 bases each). The CDR3 consists of 14 residues. CDR1 is MNHNS, CDR2 SASEGT, per germline. With 10 bases removed from V and 2 bases from J, the gap between germline ends came to 18 bases. CDR3 region: CAIPSRGRTYEQYF. In nucleotides, the CDR3 is TGTGCCATCCCCAGCCGGGGACGCACCTACGAGCAGTACTTC.

In its sample, this clone was seen a few times. The gene calls are TRBV30 and TRBJ1-3; D gene uncertain. Germline values: CDR1 GTSNPN, CDR2 SVGIG (reference sequence). V lost 4 bases to trimming and J lost 4 bases, with 8 bases between them. This CDR3 region has 12 residues. CDR3 protein: CAWIPGGNTIYF. The CDR3 bases are TGTGCCTGGATACCGGGGGGAAACACCATATATTTT.

The rearrangement joins TRBV29-1 to TRBJ2-5; D is undetermined. The CDR3 runs 13 residues. V was trimmed by 3 bases and J by 1 base, leaving 9 bases between them. Germline CDR1 and CDR2: SQVTM and ANQGSEA. CDR3 nucleotides: TGCAGCGTTGAGCTGTGGGGCCAAGAGACCCAGTACTTC. Its protein product is CSVELWGQETQYF.

This rearrangement joins TRBV7-9 to TRBJ2-7, with D perhaps matching TRBD1 (6 bases). CDR3 size: 17 residues. CDR1 and CDR2 from the germline V gene are SEHNR and FQNEAQ (reference sequence). Trimming shortened V by 6 bases and J by 0 bases, and 21 bases separated the two germline ends. CDR3 coding DNA: TGTGCCAGCAGACCAGGGGCACGGACGGCGAGCTCCTACGAGCAGTACTTC. This gives the protein CASRPGARTASSYEQYF. The whole variable domain, remainder taken from reference TRBV7-9 and TRBJ2-7, is DTGVSQNPRHKITKRGQNVTFRCDPISEHNRLYWYRQTLGQGPEFLTYFQNEAQLEKSRLLSDRFSAERPKGSFSTLEIQRTEQGDSAMYLCASRPGARTASSYEQYFGPGTRLTVT.

The chain combines TRBV10-2 with TRBJ2-4, with a weak D call TRBD1 (5 bases). This CDR3 has 13 amino acids. Between the trimmed V and J ends, which lost 5 bases and 0 bases, there was a span of 5 bases. CDR1 WSHSY and CDR2 SAAADI come from the germline V gene. This chain's CDR3 is CASSTGAKNIQYF. The CDR3, as DNA: TGCGCCAGCAGTACAGGAGCCAAAAACATTCAGTACTTC.

Only one count was recorded for this clone. The V call is TRBV19, the J call TRBJ2-7; 8 positions match TRBD2. CDR3 length: 13 amino acids. Unmatched junction bases numbered 5, after V lost 5 bases and J lost 5 bases. Germline V CDR1 and CDR2: LNHDA, SQIVND (reference sequence). The CDR3 DNA is TGTGCCAGTAGTGTGGGACTAGTCAACGAGCAGTACTTC. Translating it yields CASSVGLVNEQYF.